The sample holds a few counts of the clone carrying this TCR beta chain. Antigen specificity is unknown. Healthy individuals of Caucasian origin from Russia, aged roughly 6 to 100, served as donors. Total RNA, at least 5 micrograms per sample, came from PBMCs. Combining a sample-barcoded 5' primer with a J-beta primer mix, a second PCR ran for roughly 7 to 12 cycles. Every sample gave at least 2.5 million paired-end reads containing CDR3. TCRdb recomputed calls from the 5' RACE reads with MiXCR, one row per CDR3 protein. The sample has more than 550,000 distinct CDR3 sequences, approximately 22% seen once. Germline CDR1 and CDR2: GTSNPN and SVGIG (reference sequence). The germline V and J ends were trimmed by 2 bases and 7 bases, with 15 bases remaining between them. This CDR3 is 14 amino acids long. The sample is drawn from a study of blood T cells in healthy people across ages. Study outcomes and limitations: Significant beta diversity loss was already apparent by age approximately 36, declining roughly linearly.

The chain is built from TRBV30 and TRBJ2-1; no reliable D call. Material for sequencing was blood. This receptor was obtained from a man in his 70s in good health. The CDR3 is CAWSKDLPGNEQFF. The CDR3 bases are TGTGCCTGGAGTAAGGACCTTCCAGGTAATGAGCAGTTCTTC.